This T cell receptor beta chain was sequenced during a study of CD8+CD57+ T cells in acquired aplastic anemia. Study summary: Sorted CD4+ and CD8+ cell DNA averaged roughly 3.2 ug. Study-level results: CD8+ Simpson's diversity in patients was not significantly different from that in controls.

Sequenced patients had shown CD8+CD57+ cell expansion by flow cytometry. Using genomic DNA as the template, TCR beta VDJ and CDR3 profiling was carried out. In TCRdb, the reads were re-called with MiXCR into one record per CDR3 protein. The table includes about 160,000 distinct CDR3 sequences, around 43% detected once. This CDR3 contains 15 residues. Trimming removed 0 bases from V and 4 bases from J, with 13 bases in between. Germline-derived CDR1 and CDR2 are SGHRS and YFSETQ. On this clonotype itself: Its specificity is not known.

The material sequenced was sorted CD4+, CD8+, or CD8+CD57+ T cells (not recorded which) from PBMCs. The source is a human donor with aplastic anemia. The V call is TRBV5-1, the J call TRBJ2-5; D call uncertain. The CDR3 sequence is CASSLGGRIGETQYF. CDR3 in DNA: TGCGCCAGCAGCTTGGGGGGTAGGATAGGAGAGACCCAGTACTTC.